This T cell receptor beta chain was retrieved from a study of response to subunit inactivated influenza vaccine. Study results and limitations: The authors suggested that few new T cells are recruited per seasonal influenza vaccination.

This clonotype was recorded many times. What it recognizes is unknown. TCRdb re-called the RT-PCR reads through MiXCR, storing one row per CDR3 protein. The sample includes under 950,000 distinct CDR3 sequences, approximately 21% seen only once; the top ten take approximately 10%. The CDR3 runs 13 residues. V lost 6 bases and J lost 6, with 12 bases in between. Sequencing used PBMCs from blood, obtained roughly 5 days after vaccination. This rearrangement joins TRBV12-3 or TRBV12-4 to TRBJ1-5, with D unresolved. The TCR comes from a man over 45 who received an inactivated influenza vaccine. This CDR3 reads CASSSDRAQPQHF. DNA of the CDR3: TGTGCCAGCAGCTCGGACCGCGCTCAGCCCCAGCATTTT.